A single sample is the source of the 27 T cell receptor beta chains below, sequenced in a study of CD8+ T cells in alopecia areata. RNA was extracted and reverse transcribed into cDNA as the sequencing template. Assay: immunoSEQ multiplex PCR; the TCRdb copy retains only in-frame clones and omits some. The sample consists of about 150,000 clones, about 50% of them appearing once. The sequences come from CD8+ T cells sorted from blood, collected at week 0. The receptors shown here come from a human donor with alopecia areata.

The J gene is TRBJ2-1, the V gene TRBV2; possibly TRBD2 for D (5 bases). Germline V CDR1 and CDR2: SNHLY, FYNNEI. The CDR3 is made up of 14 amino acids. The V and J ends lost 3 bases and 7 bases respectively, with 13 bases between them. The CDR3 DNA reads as TGTGCCAGCAGTGAGCGAGGGCCGTTAAATGAGCAGTTCTTC. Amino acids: CASSERGPLNEQFF. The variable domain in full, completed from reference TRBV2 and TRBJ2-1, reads EPEVTQTPSHQVTQMGQEVILRCVPISNHLYFYWYRQILGQKVEFLVSFYNNEISEKSEIFDDQFSVERPDGSNFTLKIRSTKLEDSAMYFCASSERGPLNEQFFGPGTRLTVL.

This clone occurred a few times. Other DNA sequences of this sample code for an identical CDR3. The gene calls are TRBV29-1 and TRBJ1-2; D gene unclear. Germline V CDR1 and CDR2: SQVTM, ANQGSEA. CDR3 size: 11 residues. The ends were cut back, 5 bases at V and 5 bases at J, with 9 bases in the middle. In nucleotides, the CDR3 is TGCAGCGTTCCGGGAGGGTATGGCTACACCTTC. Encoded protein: CSVPGGYGYTF.

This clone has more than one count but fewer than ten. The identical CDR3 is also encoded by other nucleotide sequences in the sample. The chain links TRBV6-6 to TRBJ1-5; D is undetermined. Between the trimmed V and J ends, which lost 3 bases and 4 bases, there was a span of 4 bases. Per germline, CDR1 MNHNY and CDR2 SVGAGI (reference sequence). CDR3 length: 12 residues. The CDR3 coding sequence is TGTGCCAGCAGTTATGAAAATCAGCCCCAGCATTTT. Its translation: CASSYENQPQHF.

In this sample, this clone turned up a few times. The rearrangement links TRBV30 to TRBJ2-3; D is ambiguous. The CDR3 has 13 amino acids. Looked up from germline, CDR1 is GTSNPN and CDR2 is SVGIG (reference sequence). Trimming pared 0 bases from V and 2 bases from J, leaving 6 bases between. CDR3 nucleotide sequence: TGTGCCTGGAGTGTTTCTACCACAGATACGCAGTATTTT. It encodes CAWSVSTTDTQYF.

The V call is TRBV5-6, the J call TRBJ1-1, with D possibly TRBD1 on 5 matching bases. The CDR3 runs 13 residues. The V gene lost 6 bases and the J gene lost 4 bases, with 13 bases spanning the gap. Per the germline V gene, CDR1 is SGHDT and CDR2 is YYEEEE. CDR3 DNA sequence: TGTGCCAGCAACTTTGTGGGGGGCACTGAAGCTTTCTTT. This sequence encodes CASNFVGGTEAFF.

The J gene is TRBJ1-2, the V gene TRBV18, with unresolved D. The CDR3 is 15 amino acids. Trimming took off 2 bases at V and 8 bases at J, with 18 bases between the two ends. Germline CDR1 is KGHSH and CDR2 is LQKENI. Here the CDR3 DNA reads TGTGCCAGCTCACCAAATCCCGGGAGGCTTCAAGGCTACACCTTC. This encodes CASSPNPGRLQGYTF.

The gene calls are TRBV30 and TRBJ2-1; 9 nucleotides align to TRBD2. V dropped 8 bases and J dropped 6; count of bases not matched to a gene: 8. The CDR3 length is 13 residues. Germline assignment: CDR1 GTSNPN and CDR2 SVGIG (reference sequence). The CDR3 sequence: CAAAGGFGNEQFF. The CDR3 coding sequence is TGTGCCGCAGCGGGGGGATTCGGCAATGAGCAGTTCTTC.

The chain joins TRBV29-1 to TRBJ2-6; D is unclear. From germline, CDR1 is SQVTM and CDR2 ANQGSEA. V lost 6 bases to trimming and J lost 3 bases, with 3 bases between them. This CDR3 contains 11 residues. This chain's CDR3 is CSVFGANVLTF. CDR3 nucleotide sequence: TGCAGCGTCTTTGGGGCCAACGTCCTGACTTTC.

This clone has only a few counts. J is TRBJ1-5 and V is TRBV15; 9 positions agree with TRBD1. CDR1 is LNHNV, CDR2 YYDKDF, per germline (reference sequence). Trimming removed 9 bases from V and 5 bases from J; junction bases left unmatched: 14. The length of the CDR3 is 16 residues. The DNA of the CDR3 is TGTGCCACTATGATCCTAGGGGGACAGGGTGATCAGCCCCAGCATTTT. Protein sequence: CATMILGGQGDQPQHF.

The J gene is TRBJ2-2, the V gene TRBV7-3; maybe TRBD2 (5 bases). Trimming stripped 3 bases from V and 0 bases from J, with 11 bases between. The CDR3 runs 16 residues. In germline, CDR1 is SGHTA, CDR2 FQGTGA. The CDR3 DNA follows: TGTGCCAGCAGCTTCGGGAAACCTCCGAACACCGGGGAGCTGTTTTTT. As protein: CASSFGKPPNTGELFF. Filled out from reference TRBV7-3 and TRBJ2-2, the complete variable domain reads GAGVSQTPSNKVTEKGKYVELRCDPISGHTALYWYRQSLGQGPEFLIYFQGTGAADDSGLPNDRFFAVRPEGSVSTLKIQRTERGDSAVYLCASSFGKPPNTGELFFGEGSRLTVL.

CDR3 residues: CASSPQASGEQFF. The CDR3 coding sequence is TGTGCCAGCAGCCCACAGGCGTCGGGTGAGCAGTTCTTC. The chain couples TRBV13 to TRBJ2-1, with D possibly being TRBD1 (5 bases). Trimming removed 5 bases from V and 9 bases from J, with 14 bases in between. The V gene's germline CDR1 is PRHDT and CDR2 FYEKMQ (reference sequence). The length of the CDR3 is 13 residues.

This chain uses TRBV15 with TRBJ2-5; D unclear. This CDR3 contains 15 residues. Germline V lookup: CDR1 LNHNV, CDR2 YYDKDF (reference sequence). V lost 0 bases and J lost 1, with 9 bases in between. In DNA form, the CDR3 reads TGTGCCACCAGCAGAGAAGCAGCCTTCCAAGAGACCCAGTACTTC. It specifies CATSREAAFQETQYF. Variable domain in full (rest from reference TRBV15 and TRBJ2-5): DAMVIQNPRYQVTQFGKPVTLSCSQTLNHNVMYWYQQKSSQAPKLLFHYYDKDFNNEADTPDNFQSRRPNTSFCFLDIRSPGLGDTAMYLCATSREAAFQETQYFGPGTRLLVL.

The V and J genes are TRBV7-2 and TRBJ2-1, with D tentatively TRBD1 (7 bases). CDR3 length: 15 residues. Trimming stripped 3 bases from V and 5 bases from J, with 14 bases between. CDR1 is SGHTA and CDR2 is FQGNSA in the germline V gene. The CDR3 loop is CASSLETGTHNEQFF. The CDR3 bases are TGTGCCAGCAGCTTGGAGACAGGGACTCACAATGAGCAGTTCTTC.

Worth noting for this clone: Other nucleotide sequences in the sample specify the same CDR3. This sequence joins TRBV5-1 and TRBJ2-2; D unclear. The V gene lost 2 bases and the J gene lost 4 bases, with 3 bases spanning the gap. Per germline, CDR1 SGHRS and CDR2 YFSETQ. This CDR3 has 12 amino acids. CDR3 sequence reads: CASSLSTGELFF. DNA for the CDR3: TGCGCCAGCAGCTTATCCACCGGGGAGCTGTTTTTT.

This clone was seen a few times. CDR3 residues: CASSQDIGVLNIQYF. CDR3 bases: TGTGCCAGCAGCCAAGACATTGGGGTTTTAAACATTCAGTACTTC. The genes are TRBV11-2 and TRBJ2-4, with D hard to call. This CDR3 contains 15 residues. The ends were cut back, 5 bases at V and 6 bases at J, with 17 bases in the middle. The germline gives CDR1 SGHAT, CDR2 FQNNGV.

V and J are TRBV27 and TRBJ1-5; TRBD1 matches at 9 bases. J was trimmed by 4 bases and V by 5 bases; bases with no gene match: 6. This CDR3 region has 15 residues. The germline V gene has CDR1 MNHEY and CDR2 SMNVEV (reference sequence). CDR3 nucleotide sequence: TGTGCCAGCAGTCCCACAGGGGGCCTGAATCAGCCCCAGCATTTT. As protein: CASSPTGGLNQPQHF.

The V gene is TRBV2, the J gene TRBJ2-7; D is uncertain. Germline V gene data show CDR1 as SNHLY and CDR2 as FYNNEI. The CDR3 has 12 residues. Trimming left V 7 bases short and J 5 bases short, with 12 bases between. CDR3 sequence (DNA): TGTGCCAGCATTCAGACACTCCACGAGCAGTACTTC. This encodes CASIQTLHEQYF.

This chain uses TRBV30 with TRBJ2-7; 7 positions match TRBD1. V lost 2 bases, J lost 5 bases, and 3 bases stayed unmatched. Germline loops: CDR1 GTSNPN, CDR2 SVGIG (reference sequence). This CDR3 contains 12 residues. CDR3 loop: CAWSFTGDEQYF. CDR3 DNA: TGTGCCTGGAGTTTTACAGGGGACGAGCAGTACTTC. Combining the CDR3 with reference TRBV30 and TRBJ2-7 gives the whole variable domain SQTIHQWPATLVQPVGSPLSLECTVEGTSNPNLYWYRQAAGRGLQLLFYSVGIGQISSEVPQNLSASRPQDRQFILSSKKLLLSDSGFYLCAWSFTGDEQYFGPGTRLTVT.

This chain's CDR3 is CASSPTSNQPQHF. DNA for the CDR3: TGTGCCAGCAGCCCTACCAGCAATCAGCCCCAGCATTTT. This chain links TRBV6-5 with TRBJ1-5; D remains unclear. The germline gives CDR1 MNHEY, CDR2 SVGAGI. Deletions cut 6 bases from V and 1 base from J, with 7 bases between. The CDR3 consists of 13 residues.

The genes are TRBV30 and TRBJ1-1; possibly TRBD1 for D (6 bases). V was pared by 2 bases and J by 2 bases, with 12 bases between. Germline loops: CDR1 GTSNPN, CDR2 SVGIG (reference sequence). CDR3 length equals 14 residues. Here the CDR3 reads CAWSYQGINTEAFF. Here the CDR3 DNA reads TGTGCCTGGAGTTATCAGGGGATTAACACTGAAGCTTTCTTT.

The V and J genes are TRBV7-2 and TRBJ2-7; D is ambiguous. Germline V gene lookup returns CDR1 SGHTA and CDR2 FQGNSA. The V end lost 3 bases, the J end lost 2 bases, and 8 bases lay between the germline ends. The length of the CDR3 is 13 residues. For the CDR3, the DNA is TGTGCCAGCAGCTTGCGCCCCCCCTACGAGCAGTACTTC. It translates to CASSLRPPYEQYF. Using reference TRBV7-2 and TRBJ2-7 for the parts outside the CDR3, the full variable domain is GAGVSQSPSNKVTEKGKDVELRCDPISGHTALYWYRQSLGQGLEFLIYFQGNSAPDKSGLPSDRFSAERTGGSVSTLTIQRTQQEDSAVYLCASSLRPPYEQYFGPGTRLTVT.

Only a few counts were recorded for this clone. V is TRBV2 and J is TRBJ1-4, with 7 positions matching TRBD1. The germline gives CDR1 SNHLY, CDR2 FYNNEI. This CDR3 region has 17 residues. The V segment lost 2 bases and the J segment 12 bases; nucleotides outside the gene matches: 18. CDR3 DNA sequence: TGTGCCAGCAGTGAAAGGCCCCGGGACAGCCTTATGTGGGAACTGTTTTTT. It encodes CASSERPRDSLMWELFF.

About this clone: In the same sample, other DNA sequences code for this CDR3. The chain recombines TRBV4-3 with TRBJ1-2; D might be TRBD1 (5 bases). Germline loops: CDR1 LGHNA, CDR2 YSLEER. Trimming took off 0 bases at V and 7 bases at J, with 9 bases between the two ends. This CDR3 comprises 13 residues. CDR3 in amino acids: CASSQDRAGGYTF. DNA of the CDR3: TGCGCCAGCAGCCAAGACAGGGCCGGTGGCTACACCTTC.

The CDR3 sequence: CAWRLQSAYEQYF. The CDR3 region has the DNA TGTGCCTGGAGGCTCCAGTCCGCCTACGAGCAGTACTTC. The chain employs TRBV30 and TRBJ2-7; D remains unclear. The CDR3 runs to 13 residues. Germline V gene data show CDR1 as GTSNPN and CDR2 as SVGIG (reference sequence). Trimming shortened V by 3 bases and J by 2 bases, and 11 bases separated the two germline ends.

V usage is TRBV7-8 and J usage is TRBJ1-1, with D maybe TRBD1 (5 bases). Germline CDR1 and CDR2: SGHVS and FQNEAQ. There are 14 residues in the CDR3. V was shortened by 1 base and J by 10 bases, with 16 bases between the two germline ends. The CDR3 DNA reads TGTGCCAGCAGCTTAGTGGGGCGAGCTCGGAGAGCTTTCTTT. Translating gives CASSLVGRARRAFF. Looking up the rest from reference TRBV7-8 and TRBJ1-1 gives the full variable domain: GAGVSQSPRYKVAKRGQDVALRCDPISGHVSLFWYQQALGQGPEFLTYFQNEAQLDKSGLPSDRFFAERPEGSVSTLKIQRTQQEDSAVYLCASSLVGRARRAFFGQGTRLTVV.

Here the CDR3 DNA reads TGTGCCAGTAGTAGGTGGGGTAAACAAGAGACCCAGTACTTC. Translation: CASSRWGKQETQYF. The rearrangement links TRBV19 to TRBJ2-5; D gene uncertain. With 4 bases removed from V and 2 bases from J, the gap between germline ends came to 11 bases. The CDR3 has 14 residues. Germline loops: CDR1 LNHDA, CDR2 SQIVND (reference sequence).

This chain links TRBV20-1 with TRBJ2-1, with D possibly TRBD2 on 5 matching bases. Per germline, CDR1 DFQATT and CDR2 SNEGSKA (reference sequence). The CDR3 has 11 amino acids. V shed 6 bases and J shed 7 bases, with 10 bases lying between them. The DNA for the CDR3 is TGCAGTGCAGAACTAGATAATGAGCAGTTCTTC. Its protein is CSAELDNEQFF.